This T cell receptor beta chain derives from a study of T cell responses to AZD1222 COVID-19 vaccine. Concerning this clone itself: Its antigen is undetermined.

Germline V gene data show CDR1 as SNHLY and CDR2 as FYNNEI. V shed 2 bases and J shed 0 bases, with 14 bases lying between them. There are 16 residues in the CDR3. Libraries were prepared by immunoSEQ multiplex PCR; TCRdb keeps only in-frame clonotypes and omits some of them. This sample has 100,000 or so clones; about 91% occur once, and the top ten carry approximately 45%. Points from the study as a whole: Within unmutated variant regions lay the reported targets of nearly half of spike-specific TCRs. Among the donors, most were white British and more were female, and clonal diversity was possibly underestimated. CD4 TCRs associated with vaccination spanned spike, dominating at 160-218 and 743-854.

The TCR was taken from an adult who received the AZD1222 COVID-19 vaccine. The gene calls are TRBV2 and TRBJ2-7, with D possibly TRBD1 on 5 matching bases. Sequencing was performed on peripheral blood, taken 28 days after the second AZD1222 dose. CDR3 region: CASSERGSGSSYEQYF. CDR3 sequence (DNA): TGTGCCAGCAGTGAAAGGGGCTCCGGCAGCTCCTACGAGCAGTACTTC.